One and the same sample provided the 21 T cell receptor beta chains below, sequenced in a study of T cells in Graves' hyperthyroidism and ophthalmopathy. Regions amplified from RNA transcripts were the TCR beta CDR3 regions. The HTBI primer set drove a first-round RT-PCR of the TCR CDR3. TCRdb passed the multiplex PCR reads through MiXCR, listing each CDR3 protein once. This table has hundreds of thousands of distinct CDR3 sequences, approximately 23% appearing once. Sequencing input: blood. The receptors were gathered from a woman between 35 and 50 years old with Graves' ophthalmopathy.

This chain joins TRBV2 and TRBJ2-5; 10 nucleotides agree with TRBD2. The CDR3 has 16 amino acids. Germline loops: CDR1 SNHLY, CDR2 FYNNEI. V lost 6 bases to trimming and J lost 5 bases; unmatched junction nucleotides: 12. DNA of the CDR3: TGTGCCAGCAGCTTGGCTCCAGCGGGGGGGCTGGAGACCCAGTACTTC. It yields the protein CASSLAPAGGLETQYF.

The V call is TRBV28, the J call TRBJ1-6; D is perhaps TRBD1 (6 bases). There are 16 residues in the CDR3. From germline, CDR1 is MDHEN and CDR2 SYDVKM. V was cut by 5 bases and J by 9 bases, with 20 bases left in between. Here the CDR3 DNA reads TGTGCCAGCAGTCCCAGGGGAGTATTGAATGGTTCACCCCTCCACTTT. As protein: CASSPRGVLNGSPLHF.

This clonotype occurred many times. This chain links TRBV20-1 with TRBJ2-7, with TRBD1 matching 10 bases. The germline gives CDR1 DFQATT, CDR2 SNEGSKA (reference sequence). CDR3 length equals 14 residues. Trimming took 2 bases from V and 6 from J; bases not matched to a gene: 7. CDR3 coding DNA: TGCAGTGCTAGACCCGGGACAGGGGCTGTCGAGCAGTACTTC. This gives the protein CSARPGTGAVEQYF.

The V call is TRBV7-2, the J call TRBJ2-7; D might be TRBD2 (5 bases). CDR1 is SGHTA, CDR2 FQGNSA, per germline. V was trimmed by 1 base and J by 2 bases, leaving 9 bases between them. The CDR3 covers 14 residues. CDR3 DNA sequence: TGTGCCAGCAGCTTAGGACTACAGACCTACGAGCAGTACTTC. It yields the protein CASSLGLQTYEQYF.

This clonotype appeared a few times. This chain uses TRBV6-1 with TRBJ1-2; a possible D gene is TRBD1 (6 bases). The germline V gene has CDR1 MNHNS and CDR2 SASEGT. Trimming removed 4 bases from V and 8 bases from J, with 17 bases in between. The CDR3 is 14 amino acids. CDR3 loop: CASSGTQGRRGYTF. The CDR3, as DNA: TGTGCCAGCAGTGGAACACAGGGAAGAAGGGGCTACACCTTC.

This clonotype was recorded many times. The genes are TRBV6-1 and TRBJ1-5; 11 positions agree with TRBD1. CDR3 length equals 15 residues. V shed 3 bases, J shed 4 bases, and the junction held 2 bases outside the gene matches. From germline, CDR1 is MNHNS and CDR2 SASEGT. The CDR3: CASSDGTGGNQPQHF. Here the CDR3 DNA reads TGTGCCAGCAGTGATGGGACAGGGGGAAATCAGCCCCAGCATTTT.

This clonotype was seen ten or more times. The chain has TRBV2 and TRBJ1-2; no firm D call. The germline V gene encodes CDR1 SNHLY and CDR2 FYNNEI. The CDR3 extends over 14 amino acids. The ends were cut back, 3 bases at V and 0 bases at J, with 8 bases in the middle. The CDR3 reads CASSDTETNYGYTF. The CDR3 nucleotides are TGTGCCAGCAGTGACACGGAAACTAACTATGGCTACACCTTC. Looking up the rest from reference TRBV2 and TRBJ1-2 gives the full variable domain: EPEVTQTPSHQVTQMGQEVILRCVPISNHLYFYWYRQILGQKVEFLVSFYNNEISEKSEIFDDQFSVERPDGSNFTLKIRSTKLEDSAMYFCASSDTETNYGYTFGSGTRLTVV.

This clonotype has ten or more counts. The chain links TRBV27 to TRBJ2-7; D not certain. The V end lost 3 bases, the J end lost 3 bases, and 18 bases lay between the germline ends. CDR1 and CDR2 (germline): MNHEY, SMNVEV (reference sequence). The length of the CDR3 is 16 residues. Here the CDR3 DNA reads TGTGCCAGCAGTTTTGGGATGGCTGCGGCTGGCTACGAGCAGTACTTC. Residues: CASSFGMAAAGYEQYF.

This clonotype was picked up many times. The V and J genes are TRBV7-2 and TRBJ1-2; D is unclear. The CDR3 sequence is 14 residues long. With 0 bases removed from V and 6 bases from J, the gap between germline ends came to 11 bases. Germline values: CDR1 SGHTA, CDR2 FQGNSA. The CDR3 spells CASSLAWIGNGYTF. The CDR3 nucleotides read TGTGCCAGCAGCTTAGCCTGGATAGGGAATGGCTACACCTTC.

This clonotype was found many times. The chain carries TRBV12-3 or TRBV12-4 and TRBJ1-1; D gene ambiguous. The V end was cut by 11 bases, the J end by 2 bases, with 9 bases between. CDR3 length: 11 amino acids. This CDR3 is CAAPSNTEAFF. Written as DNA, the CDR3 is TGTGCCGCTCCAAGCAACACTGAAGCTTTCTTT.

This clonotype was seen at least ten times. The V call is TRBV5-1, the J call TRBJ2-7; 9 bases are shared with TRBD1. The CDR3 sequence is 16 residues long. Germline V lookup: CDR1 SGHRS, CDR2 YFSETQ. J lost 3 bases, V lost 4 bases, and 11 bases had no gene match. In nucleotides, the CDR3 is TGCGCCAGCAGCGCTGAACCGGGACAGGGTAACTACGAGCAGTACTTC. It is translated as CASSAEPGQGNYEQYF.

The chain joins TRBV25-1 to TRBJ1-3, with D hard to call. The CDR3 consists of 11 residues. CDR1 and CDR2 (germline): MGHDK, SYGVNS. V was cut by 4 bases and J by 6 bases, with 4 bases left in between. Here the CDR3 DNA reads TGTGCCAGCAGTGGTTTAAACACCATATATTTT. This encodes CASSGLNTIYF.

The genes are TRBV4-1 and TRBJ1-5; D is unresolved. CDR1 is MGHRA, CDR2 YSYEKL, per germline. This CDR3 has 14 residues. The V end was cut by 0 bases, the J end by 3 bases, with 6 bases between. Here the CDR3 DNA reads TGCGCCAGCAGCCAAGACAGTTTCAATCAGCCCCAGCATTTT. Protein: CASSQDSFNQPQHF.

This clonotype has at least ten counts. The chain uses TRBV12-3 or TRBV12-4 and TRBJ2-5, with 9 positions matching TRBD1. The CDR3 totals 14 residues. V was pared by 6 bases and J by 1 base, with 3 bases of the junction left unmatched. CDR3: CASRPGQGQETQYF. As DNA, the CDR3 is TGTGCCAGCAGGCCGGGACAGGGCCAAGAGACCCAGTACTTC.

The rearrangement uses TRBV6-2 or TRBV6-3 and TRBJ1-2; D is perhaps TRBD1 (6 bases). CDR3 size: 16 residues. CDR1 and CDR2 from the germline V gene are MNHEY and SVGEGT. Between the trimmed V and J ends, which lost 6 bases and 2 bases, there was a span of 19 bases. Here the CDR3 reads CASRFGQLSVNYGYTF. CDR3 DNA sequence: TGTGCCAGCAGATTCGGACAGCTCTCAGTAAACTATGGCTACACCTTC.

This clonotype came up once. The gene calls are TRBV29-1 and TRBJ2-7; 8 bases map to TRBD2. V trimming: 4 bases; J trimming: 2 bases; junction bases outside the gene matches: 4. Germline V lookup: CDR1 SQVTM, CDR2 ANQGSEA. The CDR3 is made up of 13 amino acids. The CDR3 coding sequence is TGCAGCGTTGGAACTAGCGGAACCTACGAGCAGTACTTC. Residues: CSVGTSGTYEQYF.

Many counts were recorded for this clonotype. This chain connects TRBV27 to TRBJ2-5; D may be TRBD2 (5 bases). There are 13 residues in the CDR3. Trimming removed 3 bases at V and 1 base at J, with 6 bases between. The germline V gene has CDR1 MNHEY and CDR2 SMNVEV (reference sequence). CDR3 loop: CASSFGIQETQYF. The CDR3 nucleotides read TGTGCCAGCAGTTTCGGGATCCAAGAGACCCAGTACTTC.

This clonotype was recorded at least ten times. V and J are TRBV6-4 and TRBJ2-2, with 10 nucleotides matching TRBD2. The CDR3 runs to 18 residues. Looked up from germline, CDR1 is MRHNA and CDR2 is SNTAGT. Trimming cost V 7 bases and J 6 bases; bases outside gene matches: 17. The CDR3 region is CASTIRRAASGSPGELFF. CDR3 nucleotide sequence: TGTGCCAGCACCATTAGAAGGGCGGCTAGCGGGAGTCCCGGGGAGCTGTTTTTT.

This clonotype was found many times. The CDR3 protein is CSVGVRDRAIPVYGYTF. CDR3 DNA: TGCAGCGTTGGTGTGCGGGACAGGGCCATACCCGTCTATGGCTACACCTTC. The chain links TRBV29-1 to TRBJ1-2; 9 nucleotides align to TRBD1. From germline, CDR1 is SQVTM and CDR2 ANQGSEA. This CDR3 comprises 17 residues. Losses at the gene ends were 4 bases for V and 4 bases for J; bases not matched to a gene: 16. Based on the CDR3 plus reference TRBV29-1 and TRBJ1-2, the full variable domain is SAVISQKPSRDICQRGTSLTIQCQVDSQVTMMFWYRQQPGQSLTLIATANQGSEATYESGFVIDKFPISRPNLTFSTLTVSNMSPEDSSIYLCSVGVRDRAIPVYGYTFGSGTRLTVV.

This chain connects TRBV6-1 to TRBJ2-2, with 7 bases that match TRBD2. The CDR3 totals 17 residues. V dropped 1 base and J dropped 4; count of bases not matched to a gene: 9. CDR1 and CDR2 from the germline V gene are MNHNS and SASEGT. Here the CDR3 reads CASSEEWRETRTGELFF. As DNA, the CDR3 is TGTGCCAGCAGTGAAGAATGGCGGGAGACACGCACCGGGGAGCTGTTTTTT.

The chain couples TRBV20-1 to TRBJ1-2, with D unresolved. The germline V and J ends were trimmed by 3 bases and 4 bases, with 15 bases remaining between them. The length of the CDR3 is 14 residues. Germline V gives CDR1 DFQATT, CDR2 SNEGSKA (reference sequence). The CDR3 reads CSASFPGIGYGYTF. CDR3 coding DNA: TGCAGTGCTAGCTTTCCGGGGATCGGCTATGGCTACACCTTC.